This T cell receptor beta chain derives from a study of blood T cell repertoires in COVID-19. The assay was immunoSEQ multiplex PCR, and TCRdb's table has in-frame clones only and misses some. The sample includes 300,000 to 450,000 clones, about 88% seen only once; the top ten take approximately 0.93%. The CDR3 spans 13 residues. Germline V gene lookup returns CDR1 SNHLY and CDR2 FYNNEI. V trimming: 7 bases; J trimming: 2 bases; junction bases outside the gene matches: 3. This chain connects TRBV2 to TRBJ1-2; 8 bases map to TRBD1. The sample was PBMCs or T cells enriched from blood (not recorded which). The sequence was collected from a woman aged 25-40 years who had recovered from COVID-19. CDR3 loop: CASNRDRNYGYTF. Written as DNA, the CDR3 is TGTGCCAGCAACCGGGACAGGAACTATGGCTACACCTTC.